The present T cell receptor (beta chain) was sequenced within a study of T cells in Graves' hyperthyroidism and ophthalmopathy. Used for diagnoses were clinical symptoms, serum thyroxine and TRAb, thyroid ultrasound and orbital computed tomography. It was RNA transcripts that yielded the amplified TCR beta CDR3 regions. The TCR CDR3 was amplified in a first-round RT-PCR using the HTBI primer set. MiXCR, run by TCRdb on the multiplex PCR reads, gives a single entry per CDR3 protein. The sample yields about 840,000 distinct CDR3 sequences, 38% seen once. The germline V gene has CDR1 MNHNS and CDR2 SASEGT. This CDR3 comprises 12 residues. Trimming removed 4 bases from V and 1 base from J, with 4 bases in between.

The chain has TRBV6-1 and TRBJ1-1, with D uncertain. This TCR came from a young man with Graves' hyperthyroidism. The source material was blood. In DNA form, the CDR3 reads TGTGCCAGCAGTGTTACGAACACTGAAGCTTTCTTT. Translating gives CASSVTNTEAFF.